The clone carrying this T cell receptor beta chain was picked up one time. Its antigen is not identified. Division of CD4+ cells produced a CD45RA+ naive subset and a CD45RA-negative memory subset. This sample is part of a study of shared clonotypes between healthy human individuals. Findings of the study overall: Measured sharing among donors was expected to vary with sequencing depth. Relative to clonotypes present in all four donors, those not shared had lower generation probabilities.

Roughly 27,000 T cell genomes, or roughly 200 ng DNA, went into the sorted-subset replicate PCRs. Profiling relied on immunoSEQ multiplex PCR, and the TCRdb table lists in-frame clones only, not all of them. The sample yields approximately 320,000 clones, around 67% seen once. With 0 bases removed from V and 3 bases from J, the gap between germline ends came to 15 bases. Looked up from germline, CDR1 is SGHNT and CDR2 is YYREEE (reference sequence). The CDR3 sequence is 16 residues long. This chain links TRBV5-4 with TRBJ2-5; D possibly matches TRBD1 or TRBD2 (5 bases each). The sequence was collected from a man aged 30-40 years in good health. Input material: memory CD4+ T cells sorted from blood. Documented subset: CD45RA-negative fraction. CDR3 protein: CASSLGGGQGKETQYF. The CDR3 DNA sequence: TGTGCCAGCAGCTTGGGTGGCGGGCAGGGCAAAGAGACCCAGTACTTC. Full variable domain (remainder filled in from reference TRBV5-4 and TRBJ2-5): ETGVTQSPTHLIKTRGQQVTLRCSSQSGHNTVSWYQQALGQGPQFIFQYYREEENGRGNFPPRFSGLQFPNYSSELNVNALELDDSALYLCASSLGGGQGKETQYFGPGTRLLVL.